A selection of T cell receptor beta chains follows, all from one sample in a study of T-cell reconstitution after alpha-beta-depleted transplantation in children. TCRdb reprocessed the PCR reads with MiXCR, giving one entry per CDR3 protein. This sample has a few hundred thousand distinct CDR3 sequences; 10% to 15% occur once, and the top ten carry around 2.2%. The input for sequencing was PBMCs, mostly from graft donor cells, taken 360 days after TCRalphabeta/CD19-depleted stem cell transplant. The source is a male patient younger than 18 who had a stem cell transplant for acute myeloid leukemia, so the T cells may come from the graft donor. CDR3s include the opening cysteine and the closing phenylalanine or tryptophan. The order of the fields is D gene, J gene, V gene, clone size, CDR3 protein, CDR3 DNA. The D gene is left open where the match is weak. The size of a clone is reported for some rows only, either as once, few or many, or as a class for expanded clones.

>NA|TRBJ1-2|TRBV7-2|NA
CASSLGLDRYGYTF
TGTGCCAGCAGCTTAGGCTTGGACCGATATGGCTACACCTTC
>NA|TRBJ2-7|TRBV12-3/TRBV12-4|NA
CASSPGRGPYEQYF
TGTGCCAGCAGCCCTGGGCGGGGGCCCTACGAGCAGTACTTC
>TRBD1|TRBJ2-7|TRBV12-3/TRBV12-4|many
CASRDRDRGHEQYF
TGTGCCAGCAGAGACCGGGACAGGGGTCACGAGCAGTACTTC
>NA|TRBJ2-5|TRBV7-9|few
CASSFSGGAAETQYF
TGTGCCAGCAGCTTTAGTGGAGGAGCTGCGGAGACCCAGTACTTC
>NA|TRBJ1-5|TRBV21-1|few
CASSKKVPNQPQHF
TGTGCCAGCAGCAAAAAGGTTCCCAATCAGCCCCAGCATTTT
>TRBD2|TRBJ2-1|TRBV12-3/TRBV12-4|NA
CASSPFPGTRRNEQFF
TGTGCCAGCAGTCCTTTTCCCGGGACTAGGCGCAATGAGCAGTTCTTC
>NA|TRBJ1-1|TRBV29-1|NA
CSAHAGTGAFF
TGCAGCGCCCATGCCGGGACGGGAGCTTTCTTT
>NA|TRBJ2-7|TRBV20-1|many
CSARDWDLSSYEQYF
TGCAGTGCTAGAGACTGGGACTTGAGCTCCTACGAGCAGTACTTC
>TRBD2|TRBJ2-2|TRBV4-2|many
CASSQDSGTSANTGELFF
TGTGCCAGCAGCCAAGATTCGGGGACTAGCGCAAACACCGGGGAGCTGTTTTTT
>TRBD2|TRBJ2-3|TRBV29-1|few
CSVEVREYKSTDTQYF
TGCAGCGTTGAGGTGCGGGAGTACAAAAGCACAGATACGCAGTATTTT
>NA|TRBJ1-2|TRBV29-1|many
CSVGQGTGYTF
TGCAGCGTTGGGCAGGGGACTGGCTACACCTTC
>NA|TRBJ2-7|TRBV7-2|few
CASGQGGRASEEQYF
TGTGCCAGTGGACAAGGGGGGAGGGCCTCGGAGGAGCAGTACTTC
>TRBD2|TRBJ2-1|TRBV20-1|few
CSAPGLAYNEQFF
TGCAGTGCCCCGGGACTAGCGTACAATGAGCAGTTCTTC
>TRBD1|TRBJ2-7|TRBV5-6|few
CASSSTRQGPNYEQYF
TGTGCCAGCAGTTCCACGAGACAGGGGCCAAACTACGAGCAGTACTTC
>TRBD1|TRBJ2-7|TRBV27|NA
CASSLRGGHSYEQYF
TGTGCCAGCAGTTTAAGAGGGGGCCACTCCTACGAGCAGTACTTC
>NA|TRBJ1-1|TRBV30|NA
CAWSVFRDEAFF
TGTGCCTGGAGTGTATTCAGAGATGAAGCTTTCTTT
>TRBD1|TRBJ1-2|TRBV7-9|NA
CASSSTDRGRYGYTF
TGTGCCAGCAGCTCCACTGACAGGGGGAGGTATGGCTACACCTTC
>NA|TRBJ2-4|TRBV28|many
CASSLLGAGAKNIQYF
TGTGCCAGCAGTTTGCTTGGGGCGGGAGCCAAAAACATTCAGTACTTC
>TRBD2|TRBJ2-5|TRBV28|many
CASSDQRTSGRRQETQYF
TGTGCCAGCAGTGATCAGCGAACTAGCGGGAGGAGACAAGAGACCCAGTACTTC
>TRBD1|TRBJ2-7|TRBV6-2/TRBV6-3|NA
CATEKDRSSYEQYF
TGTGCCACCGAAAAGGACAGGAGTTCCTACGAGCAGTACTTC
>TRBD2|TRBJ2-2|TRBV13|few
CASSPRTSGTSNTGELFF
TGTGCCAGCAGCCCCCGGACTAGCGGGACCTCGAACACCGGGGAGCTGTTTTTT
>TRBD2|TRBJ2-3|TRBV27|once
CASRRVAGLLTSTDTQYF
TGTGCCAGCAGAAGGGTAGCGGGTCTACTAACTTCCACAGATACGCAGTATTTT
>NA|TRBJ2-5|TRBV12-3/TRBV12-4|NA
CASSLLVGETQYF
TGTGCCAGCAGTTTGCTGGTCGGCGAGACCCAGTACTTC
>NA|TRBJ2-1|TRBV7-3|few
CASSLKGFGYNEQFF
TGTGCCAGCAGCTTAAAGGGTTTTGGGTACAATGAGCAGTTCTTC
>TRBD2|TRBJ2-7|TRBV10-3|many
CATLTSGRTYEQYF
TGTGCCACCCTGACTAGCGGGAGGACCTACGAGCAGTACTTC
>NA|TRBJ2-1|TRBV5-4|few
CASSPDVDNEQFF
TGTGCCAGCAGCCCGGACGTGGACAATGAGCAGTTCTTC
>NA|TRBJ1-1|TRBV29-1|NA
CSVGSGPSDGTEAFF
TGCAGCGTTGGTTCGGGACCTTCGGACGGCACTGAAGCTTTCTTT
>NA|TRBJ2-5|TRBV7-6|many
CASSLGQFTRETQYF
TGTGCCAGCAGCTTAGGACAGTTCACTCGCGAGACCCAGTACTTC